This entry lists 2 T cell receptor beta chains sequenced from one sample in a study of shared clonotypes between healthy human individuals. TCRdb keeps only in-frame clones here, not all; method: immunoSEQ multiplex PCR. The table lists hundreds of thousands of clones, 74% of them singletons. Sequencing input: memory CD4+ T cells sorted from blood. The subset: CD45RA-negative fraction. The source is a woman aged 30 to 39 in good health.

V gene TRBV2 combines with J gene TRBJ2-5, with TRBD1 identical over 8 bases. The trim removed 8 bases at V and 2 bases at J, leaving 10 bases unmatched. Germline CDR1 SNHLY, CDR2 FYNNEI. The length of the CDR3 is 15 residues. The DNA for the CDR3 is TGTGCCAGCCTGAGTAGGACAGGGACACAAGAGACCCAGTACTTC. Translation: CASLSRTGTQETQYF.

The chain combines TRBV19 with TRBJ1-1; D possibly corresponds to TRBD1 (6 bases). The germline gives CDR1 LNHDA, CDR2 SQIVND (reference sequence). V dropped 8 bases and J dropped 0 bases, with 13 bases sitting between them. This CDR3 is 14 amino acids long. CDR3 protein: CASATGRLNTEAFF. The CDR3 DNA is TGTGCCAGTGCTACAGGGCGATTGAACACTGAAGCTTTCTTT.